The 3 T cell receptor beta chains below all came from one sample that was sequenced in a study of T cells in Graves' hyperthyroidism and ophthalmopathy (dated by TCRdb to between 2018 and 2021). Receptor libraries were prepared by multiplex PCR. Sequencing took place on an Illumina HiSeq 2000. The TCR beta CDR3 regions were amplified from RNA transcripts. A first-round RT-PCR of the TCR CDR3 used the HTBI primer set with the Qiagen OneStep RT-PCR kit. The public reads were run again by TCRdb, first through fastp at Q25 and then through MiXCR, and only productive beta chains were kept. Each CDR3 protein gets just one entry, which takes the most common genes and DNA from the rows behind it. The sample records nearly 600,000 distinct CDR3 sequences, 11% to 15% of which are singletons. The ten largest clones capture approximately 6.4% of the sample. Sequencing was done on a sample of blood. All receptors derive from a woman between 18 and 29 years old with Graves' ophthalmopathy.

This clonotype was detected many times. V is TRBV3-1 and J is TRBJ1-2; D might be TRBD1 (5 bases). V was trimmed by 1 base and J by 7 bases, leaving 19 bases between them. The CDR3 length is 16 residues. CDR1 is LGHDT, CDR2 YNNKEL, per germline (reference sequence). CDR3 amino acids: CASSQARRGPSSGYTF. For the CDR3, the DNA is TGTGCCAGCAGCCAAGCCCGAAGGGGCCCCTCCAGTGGCTACACCTTC.

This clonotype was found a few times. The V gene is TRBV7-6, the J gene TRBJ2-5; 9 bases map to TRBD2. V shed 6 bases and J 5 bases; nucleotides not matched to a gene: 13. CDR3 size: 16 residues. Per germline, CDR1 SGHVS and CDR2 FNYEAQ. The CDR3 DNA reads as TGTGCCAGCAGTCCTTCCGGCGCGGGAGGGCCCGAGACCCAGTACTTC. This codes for CASSPSGAGGPETQYF.

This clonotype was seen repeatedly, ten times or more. The CDR3 DNA reads as TGTGCCAGCAGCTTCACAGGGGGATACTATGGCTACACCTTC. Translated: CASSFTGGYYGYTF. V gene TRBV13 combines with J gene TRBJ1-2, with 8 positions matching TRBD1. CDR1 PRHDT and CDR2 FYEKMQ come from the germline V gene (reference sequence). This CDR3 is 14 amino acids long. V lost 3 bases, J lost 3 bases, and 3 bases stayed unmatched.